Described below is a single T cell receptor beta chain sequence and its context. Its antigen is currently not known. Base qualities are not recorded, but no much larger clone differs from it by a single base. The collaborating institutions used their own protocols to collect whole blood in K2EDTA tubes. For TCRbeta analysis, collaborators shipped samples in one of three forms: frozen whole blood, isolated PBMCs, or DNA extracted from either of those sample types. The immunoSEQ Assay, a bias-controlled multiplex PCR, was used to amplify TCRbeta CDR3 regions from genomic DNA. The authors' analysis ran thus. Within the assay, amplification of reference gene primers was used to estimate how many nucleated cells each sample contained. Sequence reads were collapsed and filtered to measure the absolute abundance of every unique TCRbeta CDR3 rearrangement. For each sample, productive Simpson clonality was calculated by taking the square root of Simpson's diversity index across productive rearrangements. This immuneACCESS table, as held by TCRdb, lists in-frame sequences with V and J called but not all clones. Of the missing ones, under half trace to an unresolved V gene in checked studies; the others have no known cause. Clonal size and the V and J genes are those of that table, whereas D and trimming came from the DNA. Present in this sample are 130,000 or so clones, approximately 86% of which were seen just once. The ten top clones hold over 8% of the sample.

Reading the germline V gene gives CDR1 MDHEN and CDR2 SYDVKM. V and J lose 8 bases and 0 bases, and a span of 14 bases separates them. There are 15 amino acids in the CDR3, from cysteine to phenylalanine inclusive. Only the CDR3 DNA is retained, 45 bases long and in frame from the first base. This specimen belongs to a study of blood T cell repertoires in COVID-19 (dated by TCRdb to 2018 to 2020). In the study overall: Samples covering the acute and convalescent phases of COVID-19 were provided by collaborators in the United States, Italy and Spain. The material from the prospective study consisted of cDNA or gDNA derived from T cells, B-cell-depleted T cells, or PBMCs. Sample metadata almost always included a de-identified subject ID, COVID-19 status, age in years and sex. Where HLA class I and class II types were available, the types were taken from metadata supplied by the sample provider, not from assay-based typing. The repertoires were released in a freely available public database meant as a resource for research on the immune response to SARS-CoV-2. Samples were obtained from the ongoing ImmuneRACE study (first 160 participants) and from over 1,000 subjects provided by 6 global collaborators. The dataset comprised deeply sampled blood TCRbeta repertoires from subjects exposed to, actively infected with, or recovered from COVID-19. Overall study outcomes, separate from this receptor: The quantity of clinical and demographic metadata differed by source and by participant and was supplied without curation.

The sequenced material came from peripheral blood. The chain is encoded by TRBV28 joined to TRBJ1-3; the D gene is possibly TRBD1, with 5 bases matching. This sequence was found in a woman aged 55-75 years with acute or convalescent COVID-19. CDR3 loop: CASRSQGYSGNTIYF. The bases are TGTGCCAGCCGTTCGCAGGGATACTCTGGAAACACCATATATTTT.